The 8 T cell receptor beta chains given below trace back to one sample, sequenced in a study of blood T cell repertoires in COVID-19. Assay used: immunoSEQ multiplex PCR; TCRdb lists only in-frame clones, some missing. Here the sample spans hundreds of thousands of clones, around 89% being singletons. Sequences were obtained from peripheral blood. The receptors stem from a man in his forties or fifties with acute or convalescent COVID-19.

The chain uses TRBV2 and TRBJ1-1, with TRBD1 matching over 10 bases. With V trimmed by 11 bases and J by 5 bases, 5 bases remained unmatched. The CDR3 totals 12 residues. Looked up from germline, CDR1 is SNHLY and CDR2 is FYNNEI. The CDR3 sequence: CARRDRGTEAFF. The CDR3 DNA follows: TGTGCCCGCCGGGACAGGGGAACTGAAGCTTTCTTT.

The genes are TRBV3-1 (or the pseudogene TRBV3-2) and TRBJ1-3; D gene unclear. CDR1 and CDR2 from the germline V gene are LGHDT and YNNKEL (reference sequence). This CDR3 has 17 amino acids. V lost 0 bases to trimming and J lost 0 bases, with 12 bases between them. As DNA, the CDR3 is TGTGCCAGCAGCCAAGATCAGCGCCGGTCCTCTGGAAACACCATATATTTT. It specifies CASSQDQRRSSGNTIYF.

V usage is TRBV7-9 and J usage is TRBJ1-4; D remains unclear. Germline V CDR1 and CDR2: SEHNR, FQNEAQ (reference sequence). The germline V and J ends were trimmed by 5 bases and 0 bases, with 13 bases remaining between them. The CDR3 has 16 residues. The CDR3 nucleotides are TGTGCCAGCAGCCATAGACGCGGGGCAACTAATGAAAAACTGTTTTTT. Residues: CASSHRRGATNEKLFF.

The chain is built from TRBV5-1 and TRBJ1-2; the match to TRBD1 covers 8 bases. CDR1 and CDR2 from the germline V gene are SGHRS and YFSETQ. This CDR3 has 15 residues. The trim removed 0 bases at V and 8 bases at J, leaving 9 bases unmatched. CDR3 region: CASSLGGQGGSGYTF. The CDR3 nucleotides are TGCGCCAGCAGCTTGGGTGGACAGGGAGGCAGCGGCTACACCTTC. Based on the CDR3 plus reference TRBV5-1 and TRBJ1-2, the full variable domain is KAGVTQTPRYLIKTRGQQVTLSCSPISGHRSVSWYQQTPGQGLQFLFEYFSETQRNKGNFPGRFSGRQFSNSRSEMNVSTLELGDSALYLCASSLGGQGGSGYTFGSGTRLTVV.

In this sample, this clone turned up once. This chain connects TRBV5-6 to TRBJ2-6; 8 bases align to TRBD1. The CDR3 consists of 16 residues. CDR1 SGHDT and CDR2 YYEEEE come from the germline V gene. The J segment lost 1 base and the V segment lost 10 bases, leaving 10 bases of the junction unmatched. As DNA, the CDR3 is TGTGCCTCTAGTCCCGGGACAGGTTCTGGGGCCAACGTCCTGACTTTC. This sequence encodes CASSPGTGSGANVLTF.

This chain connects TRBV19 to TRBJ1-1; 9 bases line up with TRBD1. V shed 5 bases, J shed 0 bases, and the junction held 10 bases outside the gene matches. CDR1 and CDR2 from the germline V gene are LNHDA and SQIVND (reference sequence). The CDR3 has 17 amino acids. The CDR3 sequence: CASSADRGWIMNTEAFF. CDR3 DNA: TGTGCCAGTAGTGCAGACAGGGGGTGGATCATGAACACTGAAGCTTTCTTT.

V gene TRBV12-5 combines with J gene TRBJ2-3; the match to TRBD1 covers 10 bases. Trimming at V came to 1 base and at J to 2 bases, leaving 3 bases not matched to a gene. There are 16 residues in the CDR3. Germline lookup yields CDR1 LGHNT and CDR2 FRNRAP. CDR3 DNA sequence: TGTGCTAGTGGTTTGGGACAGGGGGCTTTCACAGATACGCAGTATTTT. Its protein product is CASGLGQGAFTDTQYF.

This chain's CDR3 is CATSEGGGTPDTQYF. The CDR3 coding sequence is TGTGCCACCAGTGAAGGAGGAGGGACCCCAGATACGCAGTATTTT. V and J are TRBV24-1 and TRBJ2-3; tentatively, D is TRBD2 (6 bases). The CDR3 extends over 15 amino acids. Germline V lookup: CDR1 KGHDR, CDR2 SFDVKD. Between the trimmed V and J ends, which lost 4 bases and 4 bases, there was a span of 14 bases.